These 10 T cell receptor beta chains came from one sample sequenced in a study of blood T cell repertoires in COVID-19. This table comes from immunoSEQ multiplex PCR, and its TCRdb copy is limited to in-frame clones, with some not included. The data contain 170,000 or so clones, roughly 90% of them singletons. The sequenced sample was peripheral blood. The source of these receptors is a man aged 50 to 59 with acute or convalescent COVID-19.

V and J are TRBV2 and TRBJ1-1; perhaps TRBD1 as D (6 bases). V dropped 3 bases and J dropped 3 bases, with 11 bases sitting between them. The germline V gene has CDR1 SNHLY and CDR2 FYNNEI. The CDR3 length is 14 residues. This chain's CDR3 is CASSEGAADTEAFF. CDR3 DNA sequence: TGTGCCAGCAGTGAGGGGGCAGCGGACACTGAAGCTTTCTTT.

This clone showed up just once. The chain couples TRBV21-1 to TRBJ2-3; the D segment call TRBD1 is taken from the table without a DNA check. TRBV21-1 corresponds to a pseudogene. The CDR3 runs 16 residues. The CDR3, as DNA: TGTGCCAGCAGCCTTCGGACAGGGCAAGCGACAGATACGCAGTATTTT. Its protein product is CASSLRTGQATDTQYF.

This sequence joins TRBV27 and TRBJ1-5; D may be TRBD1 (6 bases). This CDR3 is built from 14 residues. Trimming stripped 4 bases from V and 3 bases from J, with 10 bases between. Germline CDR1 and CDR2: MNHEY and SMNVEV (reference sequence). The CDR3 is CASSSGVNNQPQHF. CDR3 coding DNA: TGTGCCAGCAGTTCAGGGGTCAACAATCAGCCCCAGCATTTT.

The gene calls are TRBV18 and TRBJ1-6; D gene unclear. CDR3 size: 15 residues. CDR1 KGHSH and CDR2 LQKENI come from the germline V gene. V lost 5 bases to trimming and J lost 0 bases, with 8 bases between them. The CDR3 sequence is CASSSDSSYNSPLHF. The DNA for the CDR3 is TGTGCCAGCTCAAGCGATAGCTCCTATAATTCACCCCTCCACTTT.

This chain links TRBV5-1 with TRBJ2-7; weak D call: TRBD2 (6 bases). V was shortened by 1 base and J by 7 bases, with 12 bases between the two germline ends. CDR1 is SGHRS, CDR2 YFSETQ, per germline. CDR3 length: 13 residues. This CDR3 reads CASSLRGLREQYF. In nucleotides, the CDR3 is TGCGCCAGCAGCTTGAGGGGACTCCGGGAGCAGTACTTC.

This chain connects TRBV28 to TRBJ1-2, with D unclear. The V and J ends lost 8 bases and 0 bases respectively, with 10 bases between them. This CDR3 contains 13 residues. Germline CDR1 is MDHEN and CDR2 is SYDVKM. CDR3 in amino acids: CASANRANYGYTF. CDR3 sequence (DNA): TGTGCCAGCGCTAACAGAGCTAACTATGGCTACACCTTC.

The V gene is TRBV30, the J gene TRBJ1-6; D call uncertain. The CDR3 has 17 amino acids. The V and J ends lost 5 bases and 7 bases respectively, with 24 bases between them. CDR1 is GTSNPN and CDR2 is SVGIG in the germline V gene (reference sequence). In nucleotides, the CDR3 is TGTGCCTGGGAAATTAGCCGGACTGCTCTCTTAAATTCACCCCTCCACTTT. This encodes CAWEISRTALLNSPLHF.

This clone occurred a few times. The CDR3 is CAIGTSGSRDTQYF. The CDR3 region has the DNA TGTGCCATCGGGACTAGCGGGAGTAGGGATACGCAGTATTTT. The gene calls are TRBV10-3 and TRBJ2-3, with 14 bases lining up with TRBD2. The CDR3 length is 14 residues. The trim removed 8 bases at V and 6 bases at J, leaving 4 bases unmatched. Germline V lookup: CDR1 ENHRY, CDR2 SYGVKD.

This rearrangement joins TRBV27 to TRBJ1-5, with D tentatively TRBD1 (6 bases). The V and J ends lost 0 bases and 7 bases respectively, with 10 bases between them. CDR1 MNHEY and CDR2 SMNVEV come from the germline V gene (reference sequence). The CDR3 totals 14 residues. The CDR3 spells CASSLSSGAQPQHF. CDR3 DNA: TGTGCCAGCAGTTTATCGTCAGGGGCACAGCCCCAGCATTTT.

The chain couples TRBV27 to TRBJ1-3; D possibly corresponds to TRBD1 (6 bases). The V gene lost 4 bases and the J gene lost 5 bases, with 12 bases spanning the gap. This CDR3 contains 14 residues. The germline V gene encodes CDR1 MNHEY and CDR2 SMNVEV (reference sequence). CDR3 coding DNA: TGTGCCAGCAGTTCCGACAGGTTTAGAAACACCATATATTTT. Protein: CASSSDRFRNTIYF.